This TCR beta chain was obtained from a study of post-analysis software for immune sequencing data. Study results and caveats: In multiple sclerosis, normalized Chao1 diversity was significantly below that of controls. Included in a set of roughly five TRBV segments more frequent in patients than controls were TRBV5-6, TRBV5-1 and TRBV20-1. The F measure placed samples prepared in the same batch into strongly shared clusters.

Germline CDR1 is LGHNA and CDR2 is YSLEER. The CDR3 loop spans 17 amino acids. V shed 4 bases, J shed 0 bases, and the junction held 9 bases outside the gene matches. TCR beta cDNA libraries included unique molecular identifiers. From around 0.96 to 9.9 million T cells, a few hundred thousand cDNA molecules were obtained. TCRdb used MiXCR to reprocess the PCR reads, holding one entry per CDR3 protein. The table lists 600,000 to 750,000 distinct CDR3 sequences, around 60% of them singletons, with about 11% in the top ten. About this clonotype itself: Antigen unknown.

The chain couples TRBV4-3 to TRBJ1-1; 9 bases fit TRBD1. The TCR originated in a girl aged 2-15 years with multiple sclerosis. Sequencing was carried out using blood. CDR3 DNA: TGCGCCAGCAGCCCCATGGGACAGGGTCCGTTGAACACTGAAGCTTTCTTT. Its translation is CASSPMGQGPLNTEAFF.